The 15 T cell receptor beta chains reported below all come from one sample, sequenced in a study of Ad26.COV2.S vaccination and SARS-CoV-2 variants. Using immunoSEQ multiplex PCR, the repertoire was profiled, and TCRdb retains in-frame clones only, with some absent. Here the sample spans 300,000 to 400,000 clones, roughly 90% being singletons. Specified treatment: about 20 received Ad26.COV2.S at low or high dose, single or two shots; roughly five received placebo; per-sample allocation not given. The study sampled participants on day 63 after the first vaccine or placebo injection. This sample comprised peripheral blood, obtained in a trial of Ad26.COV2.S vaccine versus placebo. Source of these receptors: a person aged 18 to 65 who received the Ad26.COV2.S COVID-19 vaccine or a placebo.

CDR3 region: CASSFFSARQDTQYF. CDR3 bases: TGTGCCAGCAGTTTCTTCTCCGCCCGACAAGATACGCAGTATTTT. The rearrangement joins TRBV27 to TRBJ2-3, with D hard to call. V was trimmed by 3 bases and J by 5 bases, leaving 15 bases between them. Germline V gene data show CDR1 as MNHEY and CDR2 as SMNVEV (reference sequence). CDR3 length: 15 amino acids.

This chain joins TRBV4-2 and TRBJ2-7; D is tentatively TRBD1 or TRBD2 (5 bases each). V was cut by 0 bases and J by 1 base, with 10 bases left in between. The CDR3 contains 15 residues. The germline V gene encodes CDR1 LGHNA and CDR2 YNFKEQ. The CDR3 sequence is CASSQDKGRSYEQYF. CDR3 DNA: TGTGCCAGCAGCCAAGACAAGGGGAGATCCTACGAGCAGTACTTC.

This sequence joins TRBV5-1 and TRBJ1-4; 8 nucleotides line up with TRBD1. With V trimmed by 4 bases and J by 2 bases, 10 bases remained unmatched. CDR3 length equals 17 residues. CDR1 is SGHRS and CDR2 is YFSETQ in the germline V gene. The CDR3 region has the DNA TGCGCCAGCAGCCCCACAGGGGGGGCAACGACTAATGAAAAACTGTTTTTT. This translates into CASSPTGGATTNEKLFF.

V is TRBV5-1 and J is TRBJ1-6, with a tentative D call TRBD1 (6 bases). Per the germline V gene, CDR1 is SGHRS and CDR2 is YFSETQ. The CDR3 runs 16 residues. V was cut by 0 bases and J by 9 bases, with 16 bases left in between. CDR3 region: CASSLVGSGAGSPLHF. The DNA for the CDR3 is TGCGCCAGCAGCTTGGTGGGTTCGGGGGCTGGTTCACCCCTCCACTTT.

The chain recombines TRBV4-2 with TRBJ2-3; TRBD2 aligns across 14 bases. With 4 bases clipped from V and 3 bases from J, the junction kept 6 bases outside the gene matches. Per the germline V gene, CDR1 is LGHNA and CDR2 is YNFKEQ. This CDR3 region has 17 residues. The CDR3 DNA reads as TGTGCCAGCAGCCTACCGACTAGCGGGGGGGATACAGATACGCAGTATTTT. It specifies CASSLPTSGGDTDTQYF.

The chain couples TRBV10-3 to TRBJ1-5; possible D gene TRBD1, 5 bases. The germline gives CDR1 ENHRY, CDR2 SYGVKD. The CDR3 runs to 15 residues. The V end lost 2 bases, the J end lost 1 base, and 9 bases lay between the germline ends. The CDR3 region has the DNA TGTGCCATCAGTGAGGGGGGAGTGAGCAATCAGCCCCAGCATTTT. Residues: CAISEGGVSNQPQHF.

The J gene is TRBJ1-1, the V gene TRBV19; D is unresolved. CDR1 and CDR2 from the germline V gene are LNHDA and SQIVND (reference sequence). Trimming removed 2 bases from V and 4 bases from J, with 8 bases in between. The CDR3 covers 13 residues. The CDR3 loop reads CASSILGSTEAFF. The CDR3, as DNA: TGTGCCAGTAGTATACTGGGGAGCACTGAAGCTTTCTTT.

This sequence joins TRBV27 and TRBJ1-6; possible D gene TRBD1, 5 bases. Germline-derived CDR1 and CDR2 are MNHEY and SMNVEV (reference sequence). The CDR3 runs 17 residues. V lost 5 bases to trimming and J lost 0 bases, with 14 bases between them. Here the CDR3 DNA reads TGTGCCAGCAGTCCCCAGGGTTTGAGCTCCTATAATTCACCCCTCCACTTT. Translated, it gives CASSPQGLSSYNSPLHF.

CDR3 amino acids: CASSYYPSGRKNEQFF. The CDR3 DNA reads as TGTGCCAGCAGTTACTATCCTAGCGGGAGGAAGAATGAGCAGTTCTTC. J is TRBJ2-1 and V is TRBV6-5; 11 nucleotides line up with TRBD2. In germline, CDR1 is MNHEY, CDR2 SVGAGI. The CDR3 consists of 16 residues. The junction had 6 bases not matched to a gene; V was cut back by 1 base and J by 7 bases.

The J gene is TRBJ1-1, the V gene TRBV11-2, with D unresolved. The CDR3 extends over 10 amino acids. V was pared by 5 bases and J by 10 bases, with 8 bases between. The germline gives CDR1 SGHAT, CDR2 FQNNGV. CDR3 region: CASSPDGAFF. In DNA form, the CDR3 reads TGTGCCAGCAGCCCGGATGGAGCTTTCTTT.

The V and J genes are TRBV9 and TRBJ1-2, with D possibly being TRBD1 (6 bases). The germline gives CDR1 SGDLS, CDR2 YYNGEE. V gave up 3 bases and J gave up 4 bases, with 13 bases separating them. This CDR3 is 14 amino acids long. The chain's CDR3 is CASSAGEYSYGYTF. The CDR3 DNA follows: TGTGCCAGCAGCGCAGGGGAGTATAGCTATGGCTACACCTTC. The whole variable domain, remainder taken from reference TRBV9 and TRBJ1-2, is DSGVTQTPKHLITATGQRVTLRCSPRSGDLSVYWYQQSLDQGLQFLIQYYNGEERAKGNILERFSAQQFPDLHSELNLSSLELGDSALYFCASSAGEYSYGYTFGSGTRLTVV.

The chain combines TRBV7-2 with TRBJ1-2, with D possibly TRBD1 on 5 matching bases. The CDR3 covers 14 residues. V shed 1 base and J shed 8 bases, with 14 bases lying between them. In germline, CDR1 is SGHTA, CDR2 FQGNSA. CDR3 sequence reads: CASSLVGQGNGYTF. DNA for the CDR3: TGTGCCAGCAGCTTAGTCGGCCAGGGAAACGGCTACACCTTC.

The J gene is TRBJ2-3, the V gene TRBV23-1; D is uncertain. TRBV23-1 is recorded as an ORF, its role being uncertain. Trimming took 3 bases from V and 10 from J, leaving 5 bases between them. The CDR3 is made up of 10 amino acids. Here the CDR3 DNA reads TGCGCCAGCAGTCAGGGATCGCAGTATTTT. The encoded protein is CASSQGSQYF.

CDR3 amino acids: CASSLSGISNQPQHF. The CDR3 nucleotides are TGTGCCAGCAGCTTAAGTGGTATTTCCAATCAGCCCCAGCATTTT. This chain joins TRBV7-8 and TRBJ1-5; D remains ambiguous. Trimming took off 2 bases at V and 3 bases at J, with 11 bases between the two ends. CDR1 is SGHVS and CDR2 is FQNEAQ in the germline V gene. CDR3 length: 15 amino acids.

The V and J genes are TRBV19 and TRBJ2-2; 8 nucleotides align to TRBD2. There are 15 residues in the CDR3. The V gene's germline CDR1 is LNHDA and CDR2 SQIVND (reference sequence). Trimming cost V 4 bases and J 8 bases; bases outside gene matches: 9. CDR3 nucleotides: TGTGCCAGTAGTAGCGAGCGGGAGTCAAGTGGGGAGCTGTTTTTT. Translating gives CASSSERESSGELFF.